The T cell receptor (beta chain) described here comes from a study of cytomegalovirus exposure and HLA in healthy donors (TCRdb year 2017). Looking at the study overall: According to a later analysis, the 120 or so validation repertoires were produced on the same platform as the 666 repertoires of the first cohort. The aim of the study was to test whether cataloging public T cell receptors could identify signatures of past pathogen exposure. Along with the roughly 670-subject first cohort, a separate validation cohort of more than 90 different subjects was used. High-throughput TCR immunosequencing, statistical association of individual TCRs with disease status, and machine learning were combined to predict cytomegalovirus infection status.

From its cysteine to its phenylalanine, the CDR3 spans 16 amino acids. Kept here is only the CDR3 DNA, which spans 48 bases and is read in frame from base 1. The germline V gene yields MNHEY for CDR1 and SVGAGI for CDR2. Here V drops 2 bases and J drops 1 base, and the junction holds 7 bases not matched to any gene. Details on this clone: The clone's antigen remains unknown. Per-base quality was not reported, and no clone a single base away is much larger than it.

Separate from the roughly 700-subject first cohort, the validation cohort of 120 subjects was the group to which the donors belonged. Overall study results and their limits: Subsequent analysis determined that TCRs grouped into clusters in the first cohort also showed a tendency toward co-occurrence across the 90 to 150 validation repertoires, and 85% to 95% of cluster scores exceeded 0. In vitro tests confirmed that a few of the cytomegalovirus-associated TCR beta chains recognize cytomegalovirus antigens. It was suggested by the authors that the approach could potentially be generalized to other disease states and immunological phenotypes. The study listed 164 TCR beta chains as associated with cytomegalovirus. While some public TCRs were present in many individuals, most TCR sequences turned up only very rarely across donors. Cytomegalovirus status was reported to be diagnosed by the classifier with high specificity and sensitivity in both the original and validation cohorts. All 110 or so repertoires were used to score co-occurrence in the validation cohort in a later analysis, because that analysis had no HLA typing for the cohort.

The receptor library was made with the immunoSEQ multiplex PCR assay. Concerning the study's data processing: A statistical classification framework was built for diagnosing cytomegalovirus status from the catalog of TCR beta chain sequences. The clones in this table, taken by TCRdb from immuneACCESS, are in-frame only. Not every clone is retained; where verified, under half of the shortfall comes from an unresolved V gene, and the cause of the rest is unknown. V, J and clone size reflect that table, while D and trimming were determined from the DNA. The sample has 70,000 to 80,000 clones on record, approximately 94% of them singletons. The ten largest clones represent approximately 3% of the sample.

The rearranged segments are TRBV6-5 and TRBJ1-2, with 7 middle bases fitting TRBD1. The source material was PBMCs. The source of this sequence is a woman aged 18-29 years in good health and CMV-seropositive. This receptor carries the CDR3 CASSYGGQLLNYGYTF. The sequence in DNA is TGTGCCAGCAGTTACGGGGGACAGTTACTTAACTATGGCTACACCTTC.